The rows below give T cell receptor beta chains drawn from one sample of a study of cytomegalovirus exposure and HLA in healthy donors. Some clones are missing from TCRdb's copy, which holds only in-frame ones; the method was immunoSEQ multiplex PCR. The sample comprises roughly 200,000 clones, about 86% of which are singletons, and about 2.8% rests with the top ten. The sample taken for sequencing was PBMCs. The receptor set was obtained from a woman between 18 and 30 years old in good health and CMV-seropositive. Both conserved end residues are part of each CDR3. The order of the fields is V gene, D gene, clone size, J gene, CDR3 DNA, CDR3 protein. A D gene is named only where the DNA matches it firmly. Expanded clones get a size class; other rows say once, few or many, or leave the size out.

TRBV10-1,NA,NA,TRBJ2-7,TGCGCCAGCAGTGAGGGGGCAGGGATGGGCTCCTACGAGCAGTACTTC,CASSEGAGMGSYEQYF
TRBV6-1,NA,NA,TRBJ2-1,TGTGCCAGCAGTGAAACGACAGCCTCCTACAATGAGCAGTTCTTC,CASSETTASYNEQFF
TRBV19,NA,NA,TRBJ1-6,TGTGCCAGTAGCCCACAGGGAAGACGATCACCCCTCCACTTT,CASSPQGRRSPLHF
TRBV6-5,TRBD1,NA,TRBJ1-2,TGTGCCAGCAGCACAAGGGGGCTAGCTGGCTACACCTTC,CASSTRGLAGYTF
TRBV7-8,TRBD2,once,TRBJ2-3,TGTGCCAGCAGCTTAGACCGACCGGGACTAGCCCCTACGCAGTATTTT,CASSLDRPGLAPTQYF
TRBV9,TRBD2,NA,TRBJ2-3,TGTGCCAGCAGCCCCACTAGCGGGGGGGCGATAGATACGCAGTATTTT,CASSPTSGGAIDTQYF
TRBV28,TRBD1,NA,TRBJ2-2,TGTGCCAGCAGTTACCGACAGGGGGCCGGGGAGCTGTTTTTT,CASSYRQGAGELFF
TRBV10-3,NA,once,TRBJ2-2,TGTGCCATCAGTGAGACCCTACTAGATAGAAACACCGGGGAGCTGTTTTTT,CAISETLLDRNTGELFF
TRBV6-5,TRBD1,NA,TRBJ1-1,TGTGCCAGCAGTTCACCAGGGGGGTGGATGACTTTCTTT,CASSSPGGWMTFF
TRBV2,TRBD2,NA,TRBJ2-5,TGTGCCAGCAGGGCTAGCGGGGGACAAGAGACCCAGTACTTC,CASRASGGQETQYF
TRBV9,NA,NA,TRBJ2-1,TGTGCCAGCAGCCCCCCAGGCCTCTACAATGAGCAGTTCTTC,CASSPPGLYNEQFF
TRBV11-2,TRBD2,NA,TRBJ2-5,TGTGCCAGCAGCCCACGACTAGCGGGGGGCCAAGAGACCCAGTACTTC,CASSPRLAGGQETQYF
TRBV7-9,NA,NA,TRBJ1-4,TGTGCCAGCAGCTTATACTCGGGAGAAAAACTGTTTTTT,CASSLYSGEKLFF
TRBV15,TRBD2,NA,TRBJ2-5,TGTGCCACCAGCAGTGGTAGCGGGGGAGGAGAGACCCAGTACTTC,CATSSGSGGGETQYF
TRBV9,TRBD2,NA,TRBJ2-2,TGTGCCAGCAGCGTAGTCGGGGGGTCCACCGGGGAGCTGTTTTTT,CASSVVGGSTGELFF
TRBV5-6,TRBD1,NA,TRBJ2-5,TGTGCCAGCAGCCTCTTGGGGACAGGGGTTCAAGAGACCCAGTACTTC,CASSLLGTGVQETQYF
TRBV7-8,NA,NA,TRBJ1-4,TGTGCCAGCAGCTTAGTCCAGGGTGGCGATTACCAGCTGTTTTTT,CASSLVQGGDYQLFF
TRBV6-5,NA,NA,TRBJ1-6,TGTGCCAGCAGTCGACTGAATTCACCCCTCCACTTT,CASSRLNSPLHF
TRBV6-6,NA,few,TRBJ1-6,TGTGCCAGCAGTGTACAGCCGAGCTCCTATAATTCACCCCTCCACTTT,CASSVQPSSYNSPLHF
TRBV7-7,NA,NA,TRBJ2-2,TGTGCCAGCAGTCCAGGGCAGGACATTCCGAACACCGGGGAGCTGTTTTTT,CASSPGQDIPNTGELFF
TRBV5-4,NA,NA,TRBJ2-6,TGTGCCAGCAGCTTGGGAGATGGGGCCAACGTCCTGACTTTC,CASSLGDGANVLTF
TRBV28,NA,NA,TRBJ1-2,TGTGCCAGCAGTCTCGGCAGGGGAGGGGACTATGGCTACACCTTC,CASSLGRGGDYGYTF
TRBV7-2,NA,few,TRBJ2-7,TGTGCCAGCAGCTTAGTTTCAGGGGCGGTTTACGAGCAGTACTTC,CASSLVSGAVYEQYF
TRBV9,NA,NA,TRBJ2-5,TGTGCCAGCAGCGTAGATAACAGAGAGACCCAGTACTTC,CASSVDNRETQYF
TRBV7-2,NA,once,TRBJ1-2,TGTGCCAGCAGCCAAGGGGGGGGCCGTACCAACAATGGCTACACCTTC,CASSQGGGRTNNGYTF
TRBV19,NA,NA,TRBJ1-1,TGTGCCAGTAGTATAACAGGGGAAGCTTTCTTT,CASSITGEAFF
TRBV2,TRBD2,NA,TRBJ2-1,TGTGCCAGCAGTGACGCGGGGGGATACAATGAGCAGTTCTTC,CASSDAGGYNEQFF
TRBV10-1,NA,NA,TRBJ1-2,TGCGTCTCGCGGGTAAACTATGGCTACACCTTC,CVSRVNYGYTF
TRBV19,TRBD2,NA,TRBJ2-7,TGTGCCAGTAGCCGGGGGGAGGAGACAGCCGAGCAGTACTTC,CASSRGEETAEQYF
TRBV2,NA,NA,TRBJ2-2,TGTGCCAGCAGTGATGATTTCCTAAACACCGGGGAGCTGTTTTTT,CASSDDFLNTGELFF
TRBV19,NA,NA,TRBJ1-3,TGTGCCAGTTACCCCGGGACAACCGGAAACACCATATATTTT,CASYPGTTGNTIYF
TRBV9,TRBD1,once,TRBJ1-6,TGTGCCAGCAGCGTAGAGGGGACAGGGGGTAATTCACCCCTCCACTTT,CASSVEGTGGNSPLHF
TRBV29-1,TRBD1,NA,TRBJ2-1,TGCAGCGTTGGATCACAGGGGTCGGGTGAGCAGTTCTTC,CSVGSQGSGEQFF
TRBV7-9,TRBD1,NA,TRBJ1-1,TGTGCCAGCAGCTTACACGACAGGGGTTTTCGCACTGAAGCTTTCTTT,CASSLHDRGFRTEAFF
TRBV21-1,NA,NA,TRBJ1-1,TGTGCCAGCACCCTGGGACACTCGGCCACTTACACTGAAGCTTTCTTT,CASTLGHSATYTEAFF
TRBV18,NA,NA,TRBJ2-1,TGTGCCAGCTCACCACCGGGGGGGCGCATTGCCTACAATGAGCAGTTCTTC,CASSPPGGRIAYNEQFF
TRBV10-1,NA,NA,TRBJ1-1,TGCGCCAGCAGTGTCGTGCAGGGTCGTGACACTGAAGCTTTCTTT,CASSVVQGRDTEAFF
TRBV5-6,NA,few,TRBJ2-3,TGTGCCAGCAGCCACCTAGTGGGACTCAACACAGATACGCAGTATTTT,CASSHLVGLNTDTQYF
TRBV10-2,NA,NA,TRBJ2-3,TGCGCCAGCGGGCCAGATACGCAGTATTTT,CASGPDTQYF
TRBV7-2,NA,NA,TRBJ1-6,TGTGCCAGCAGCGCCTCTATGAATTCACCCCTCCACTTT,CASSASMNSPLHF
TRBV7-2,NA,NA,TRBJ2-5,TGTGCCAGCAGCCGTCAAGAGACCCAGTACTTC,CASSRQETQYF
TRBV19,TRBD2,once,TRBJ2-3,TGTGCCAGTAAGGGCGGGGGATACACAGATACGCAGTATTTT,CASKGGGYTDTQYF
TRBV7-9,NA,NA,TRBJ1-1,TGTGCCAGCACGCCGACTTCCCCCCCTGAAGCTTTCTTT,CASTPTSPPEAFF
TRBV10-1,TRBD1,NA,TRBJ2-2,TGCGCCAGCAGAAGGACAGGGAAACTCACCGGGGAGCTGTTTTTT,CASRRTGKLTGELFF
TRBV9,TRBD1,NA,TRBJ2-7,TGTGCCAGCAGCCCCAAGACAGGGTTAGCCTACGAGCAGTACTTC,CASSPKTGLAYEQYF
TRBV7-9,NA,once,TRBJ2-7,TGTGCCAGCAGCTTAGGGGGCCAGGGGATAACCTACGAGCAGTACTTC,CASSLGGQGITYEQYF
TRBV7-9,NA,NA,TRBJ1-1,TGTGCCAGCAGCTTAGGGGCTCCGGTTGCGGCTTTCTTT,CASSLGAPVAAFF
TRBV11-2,NA,NA,TRBJ1-1,TGTGCCAGCAGCTCGAGGGGGACTGAAGCTTTCTTT,CASSSRGTEAFF
TRBV7-9,TRBD1,NA,TRBJ1-1,TGTGCCAGCAGCCGACCAGGGGGCGGGACTGAAGCTTTCTTT,CASSRPGGGTEAFF
TRBV7-3,NA,NA,TRBJ2-1,TGTGCCAGCAGCTTAGTTGGCGGGGAAACCTACAATGAGCAGTTCTTC,CASSLVGGETYNEQFF
TRBV29-1,NA,NA,TRBJ1-2,TGCAGCGCTCAGGGTGATGGCTACACCTTC,CSAQGDGYTF
TRBV6-5,NA,NA,TRBJ2-3,TGTGCCAGCAGTTACTCGACCAGCGGTAACACAGATACGCAGTATTTT,CASSYSTSGNTDTQYF